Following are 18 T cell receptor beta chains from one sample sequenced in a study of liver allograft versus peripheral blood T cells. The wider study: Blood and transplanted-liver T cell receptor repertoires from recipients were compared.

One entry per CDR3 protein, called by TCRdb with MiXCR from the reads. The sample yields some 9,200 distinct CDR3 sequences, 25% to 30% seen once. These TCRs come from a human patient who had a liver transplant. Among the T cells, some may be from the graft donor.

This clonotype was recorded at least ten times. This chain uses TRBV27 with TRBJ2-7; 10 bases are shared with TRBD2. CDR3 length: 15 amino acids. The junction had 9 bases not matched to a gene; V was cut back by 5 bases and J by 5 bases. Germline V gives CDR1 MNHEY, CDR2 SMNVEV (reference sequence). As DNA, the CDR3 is TGTGCCAGCAGTCCCCGGACTAGCGGTATCCACGAGCAGTACTTC. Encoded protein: CASSPRTSGIHEQYF.

CDR3 protein: CAWSGVERERYNEQFF. CDR3 sequence (DNA): TGTGCCTGGAGTGGCGTAGAGCGGGAGAGGTACAATGAGCAGTTCTTC. The V call is TRBV30, the J call TRBJ2-1; 8 positions agree with TRBD2. CDR1 and CDR2 from the germline V gene are GTSNPN and SVGIG (reference sequence). Trimming at V came to 1 base and at J to 4 bases, leaving 9 bases not matched to a gene. This CDR3 has 16 amino acids.

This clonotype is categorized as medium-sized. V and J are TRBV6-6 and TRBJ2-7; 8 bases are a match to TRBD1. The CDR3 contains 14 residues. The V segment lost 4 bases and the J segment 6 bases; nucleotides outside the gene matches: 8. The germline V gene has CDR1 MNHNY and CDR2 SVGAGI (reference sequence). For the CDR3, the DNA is TGTGCCAGCAGTTCCGACAGGGGTAGGTTCGAGCAGTACTTC. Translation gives CASSSDRGRFEQYF.

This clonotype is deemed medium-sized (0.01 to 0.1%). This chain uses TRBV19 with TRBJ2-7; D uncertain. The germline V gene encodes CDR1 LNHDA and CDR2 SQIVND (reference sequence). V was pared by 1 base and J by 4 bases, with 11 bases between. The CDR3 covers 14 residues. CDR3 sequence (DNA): TGTGCCAGTAGTATAGGTCAGTTTGGATACGAGCAGTACTTC. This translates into CASSIGQFGYEQYF.

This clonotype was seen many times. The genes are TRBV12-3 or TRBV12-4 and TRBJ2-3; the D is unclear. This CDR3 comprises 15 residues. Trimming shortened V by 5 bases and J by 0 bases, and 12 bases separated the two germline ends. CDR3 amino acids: CASSLGLGSTDTQYF. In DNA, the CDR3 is TGTGCCAGCAGTCTCGGCTTGGGTAGCACAGATACGCAGTATTTT.

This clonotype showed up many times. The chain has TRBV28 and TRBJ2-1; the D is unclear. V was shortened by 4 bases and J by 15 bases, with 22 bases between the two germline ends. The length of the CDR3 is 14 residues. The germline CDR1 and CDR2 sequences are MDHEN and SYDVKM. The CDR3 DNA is TGTGCCAGCAGTTCCCGCCAGGCTTGGGTAAATTGGTTCTTC. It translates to CASSSRQAWVNWFF.

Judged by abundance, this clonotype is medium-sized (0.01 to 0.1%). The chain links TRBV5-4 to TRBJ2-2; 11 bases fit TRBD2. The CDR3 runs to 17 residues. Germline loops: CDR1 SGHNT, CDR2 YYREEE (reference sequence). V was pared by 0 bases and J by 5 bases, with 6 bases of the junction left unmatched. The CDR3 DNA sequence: TGTGCCAGCAGCTTGGGGCCTAGCGGGAGGCGGACCGGGGAGCTGTTTTTT. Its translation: CASSLGPSGRRTGELFF.

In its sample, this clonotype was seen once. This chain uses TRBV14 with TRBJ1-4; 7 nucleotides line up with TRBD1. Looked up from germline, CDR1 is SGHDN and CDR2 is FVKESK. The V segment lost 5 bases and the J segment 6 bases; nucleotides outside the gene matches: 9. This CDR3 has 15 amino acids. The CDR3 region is CASSDKQGTYEKLFF. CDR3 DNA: TGTGCCAGCAGCGACAAACAGGGGACTTATGAAAAACTGTTTTTT.

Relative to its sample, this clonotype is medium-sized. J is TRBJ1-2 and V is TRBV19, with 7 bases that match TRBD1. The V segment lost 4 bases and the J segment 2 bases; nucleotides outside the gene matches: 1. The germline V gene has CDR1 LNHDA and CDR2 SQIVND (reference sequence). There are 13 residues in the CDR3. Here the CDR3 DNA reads TGTGCCAGTAGTAGGGGACAGAACTATGGCTACACCTTC. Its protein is CASSRGQNYGYTF. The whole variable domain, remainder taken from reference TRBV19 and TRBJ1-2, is DGGITQSPKYLFRKEGQNVTLSCEQNLNHDAMYWYRQDPGQGLRLIYYSQIVNDFQKGDIAEGYSVSREKKESFPLTVTSAQKNPTAFYLCASSRGQNYGYTFGSGTRLTVV.

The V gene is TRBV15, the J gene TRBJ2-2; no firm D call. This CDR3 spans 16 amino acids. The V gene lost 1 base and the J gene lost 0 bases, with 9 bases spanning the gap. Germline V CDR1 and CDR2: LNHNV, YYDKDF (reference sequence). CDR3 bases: TGTGCCACCAGCAGAGTGCACAATCCGAACACCGGGGAGCTGTTTTTT. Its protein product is CATSRVHNPNTGELFF.

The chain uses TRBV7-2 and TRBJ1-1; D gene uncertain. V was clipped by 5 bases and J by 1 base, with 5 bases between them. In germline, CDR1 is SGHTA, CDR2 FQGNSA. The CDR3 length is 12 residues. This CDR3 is CASSPQNTEAFF. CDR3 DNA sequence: TGTGCCAGCAGCCCCCAGAACACTGAAGCTTTCTTT.

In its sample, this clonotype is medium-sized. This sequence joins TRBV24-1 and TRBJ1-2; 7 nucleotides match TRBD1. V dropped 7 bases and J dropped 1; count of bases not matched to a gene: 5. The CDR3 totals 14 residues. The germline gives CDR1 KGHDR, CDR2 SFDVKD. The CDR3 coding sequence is TGTGCCACCAGCTTAGGACAGGATAACTATGGCTACACCTTC. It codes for CATSLGQDNYGYTF.

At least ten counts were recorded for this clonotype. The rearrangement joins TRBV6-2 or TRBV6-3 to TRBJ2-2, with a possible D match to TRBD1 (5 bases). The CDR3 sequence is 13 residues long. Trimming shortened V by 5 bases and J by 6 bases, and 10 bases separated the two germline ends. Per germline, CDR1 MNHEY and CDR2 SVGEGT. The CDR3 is CASSGQGSGELFF. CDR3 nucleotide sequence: TGTGCCAGCAGTGGGCAGGGTTCCGGGGAGCTGTTTTTT.

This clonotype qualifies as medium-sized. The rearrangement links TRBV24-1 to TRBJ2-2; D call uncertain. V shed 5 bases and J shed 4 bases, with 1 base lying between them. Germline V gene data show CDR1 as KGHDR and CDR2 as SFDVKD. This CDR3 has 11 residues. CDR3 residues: CATSGTGELFF. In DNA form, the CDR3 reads TGTGCCACCAGTGGCACCGGGGAGCTGTTTTTT.

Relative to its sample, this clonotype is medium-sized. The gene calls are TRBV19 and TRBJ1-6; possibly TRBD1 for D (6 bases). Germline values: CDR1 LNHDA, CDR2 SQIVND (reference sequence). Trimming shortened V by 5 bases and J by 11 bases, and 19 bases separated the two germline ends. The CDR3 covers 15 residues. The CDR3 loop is CASSLNPGVGTPLHF. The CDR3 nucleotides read TGTGCCAGTAGTCTAAACCCAGGGGTAGGGACACCCCTCCACTTT.

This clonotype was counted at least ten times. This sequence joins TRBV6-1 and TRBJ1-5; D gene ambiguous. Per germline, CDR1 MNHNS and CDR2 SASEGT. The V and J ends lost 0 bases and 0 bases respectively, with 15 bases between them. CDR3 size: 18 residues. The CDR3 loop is CASSEALIRLYSNQPQHF. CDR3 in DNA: TGTGCCAGCAGTGAAGCGCTTATCCGCCTTTATAGCAATCAGCCCCAGCATTTT.

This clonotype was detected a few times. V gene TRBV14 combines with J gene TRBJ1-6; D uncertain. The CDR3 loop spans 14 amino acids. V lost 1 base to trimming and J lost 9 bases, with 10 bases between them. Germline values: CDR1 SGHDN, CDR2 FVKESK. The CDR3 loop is CASSQVGVGSPLHF. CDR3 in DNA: TGTGCCAGCAGCCAAGTCGGGGTTGGTTCACCCCTCCACTTT.

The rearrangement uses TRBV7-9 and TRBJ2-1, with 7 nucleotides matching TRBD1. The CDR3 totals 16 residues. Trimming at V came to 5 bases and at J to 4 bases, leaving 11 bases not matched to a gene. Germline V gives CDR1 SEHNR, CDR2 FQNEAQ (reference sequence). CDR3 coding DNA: TGTGCCAGCAGCGTAAACAGGGGAAGCCTATACAATGAGCAGTTCTTC. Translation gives CASSVNRGSLYNEQFF.